This T cell receptor (beta chain) was found in a study of blood T cell repertoires in COVID-19. In the study overall: Spain, Italy and the United States supplied samples that represented acute and convalescent COVID-19. From T cells, B-cell-depleted T cells, or PBMCs came the material, which was cDNA or gDNA.

Unmatched junction bases numbered 3, after V lost 4 bases and J lost 4 bases. CDR1 is LNHDA and CDR2 is SQIVND in the germline V gene (reference sequence). This CDR3 has 13 amino acids. In the source study's methods: Estimation of nucleated cell counts relied on the amplification of reference gene primers. Sequenced by immunoSEQ multiplex PCR; TCRdb stores in-frame clones only, minus some. V and J calls and clone size come straight from that table; D and trimming were deduced from the DNA. This table has 70,000 or so clones, roughly 87% appearing once. The clonotype comes from a woman in her late teens or twenties with acute or convalescent COVID-19. The chain couples TRBV19 to TRBJ1-1, with 7 bases matching TRBD1. The sequenced material came from peripheral blood. In nucleotides, the CDR3 is TGTGCCAGTAGTAAAAGGGGGCTCACTGAAGCTTTCTTT. It is translated as CASSKRGLTEAFF.